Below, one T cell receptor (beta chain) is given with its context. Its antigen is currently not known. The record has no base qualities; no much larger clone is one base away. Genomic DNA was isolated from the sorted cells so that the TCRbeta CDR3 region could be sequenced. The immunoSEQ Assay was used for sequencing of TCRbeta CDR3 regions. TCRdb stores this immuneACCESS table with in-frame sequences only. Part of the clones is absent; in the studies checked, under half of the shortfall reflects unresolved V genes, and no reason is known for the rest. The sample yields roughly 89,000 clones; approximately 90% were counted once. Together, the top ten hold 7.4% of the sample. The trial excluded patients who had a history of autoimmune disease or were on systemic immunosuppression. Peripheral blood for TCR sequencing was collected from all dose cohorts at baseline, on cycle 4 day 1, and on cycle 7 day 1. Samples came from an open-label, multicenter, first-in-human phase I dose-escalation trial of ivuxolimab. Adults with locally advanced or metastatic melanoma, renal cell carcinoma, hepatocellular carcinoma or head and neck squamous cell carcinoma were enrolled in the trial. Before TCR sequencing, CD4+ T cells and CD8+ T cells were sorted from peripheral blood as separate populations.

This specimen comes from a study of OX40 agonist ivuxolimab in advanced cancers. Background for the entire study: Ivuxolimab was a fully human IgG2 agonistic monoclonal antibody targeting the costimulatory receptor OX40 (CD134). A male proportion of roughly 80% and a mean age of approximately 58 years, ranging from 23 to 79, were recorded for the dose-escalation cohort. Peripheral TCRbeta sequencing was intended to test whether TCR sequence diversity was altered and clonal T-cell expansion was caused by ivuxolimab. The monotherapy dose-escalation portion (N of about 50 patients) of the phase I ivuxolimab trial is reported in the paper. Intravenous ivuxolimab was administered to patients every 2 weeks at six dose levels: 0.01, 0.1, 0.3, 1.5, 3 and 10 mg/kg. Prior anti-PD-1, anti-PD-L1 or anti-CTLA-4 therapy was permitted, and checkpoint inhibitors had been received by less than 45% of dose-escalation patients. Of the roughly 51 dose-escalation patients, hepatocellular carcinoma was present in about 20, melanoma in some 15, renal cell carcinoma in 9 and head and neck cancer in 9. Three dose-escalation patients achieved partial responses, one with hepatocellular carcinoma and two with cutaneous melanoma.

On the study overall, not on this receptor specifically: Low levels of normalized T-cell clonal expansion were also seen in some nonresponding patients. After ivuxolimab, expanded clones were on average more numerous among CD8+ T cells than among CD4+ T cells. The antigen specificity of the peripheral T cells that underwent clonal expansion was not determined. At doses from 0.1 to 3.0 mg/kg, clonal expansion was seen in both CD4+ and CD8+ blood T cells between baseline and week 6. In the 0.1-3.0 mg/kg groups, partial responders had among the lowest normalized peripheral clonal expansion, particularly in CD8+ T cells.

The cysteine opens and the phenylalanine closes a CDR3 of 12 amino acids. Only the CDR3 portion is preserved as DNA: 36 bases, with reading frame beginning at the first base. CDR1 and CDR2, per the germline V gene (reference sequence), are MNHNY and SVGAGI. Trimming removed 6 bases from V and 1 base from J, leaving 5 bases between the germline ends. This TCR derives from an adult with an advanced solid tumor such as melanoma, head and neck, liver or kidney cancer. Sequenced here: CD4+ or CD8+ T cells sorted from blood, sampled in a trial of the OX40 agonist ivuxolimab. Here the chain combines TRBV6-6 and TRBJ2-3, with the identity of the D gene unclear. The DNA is TGTGCCAGCAGGAGAGGCACAGATACGCAGTATTTT. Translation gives CASRRGTDTQYF.